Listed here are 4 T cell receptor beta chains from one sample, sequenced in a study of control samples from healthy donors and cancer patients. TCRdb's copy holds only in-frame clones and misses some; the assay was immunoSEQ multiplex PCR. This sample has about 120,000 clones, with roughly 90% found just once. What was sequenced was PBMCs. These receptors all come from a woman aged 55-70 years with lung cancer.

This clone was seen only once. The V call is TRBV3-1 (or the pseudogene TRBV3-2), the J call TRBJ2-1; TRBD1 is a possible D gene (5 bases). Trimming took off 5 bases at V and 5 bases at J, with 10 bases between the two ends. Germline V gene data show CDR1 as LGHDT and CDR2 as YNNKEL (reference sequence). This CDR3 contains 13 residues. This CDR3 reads CASSYRRDNEQFF. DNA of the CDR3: TGTGCCAGCAGCTACAGGAGAGACAATGAGCAGTTCTTC.

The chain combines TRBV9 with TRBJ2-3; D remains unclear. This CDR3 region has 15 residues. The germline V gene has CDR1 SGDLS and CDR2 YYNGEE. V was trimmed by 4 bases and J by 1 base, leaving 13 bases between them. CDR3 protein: CASSPNIAGTDTQYF. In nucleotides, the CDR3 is TGTGCCAGCAGCCCCAATATCGCCGGCACAGATACGCAGTATTTT. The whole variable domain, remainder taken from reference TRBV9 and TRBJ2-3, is DSGVTQTPKHLITATGQRVTLRCSPRSGDLSVYWYQQSLDQGLQFLIQYYNGEERAKGNILERFSAQQFPDLHSELNLSSLELGDSALYFCASSPNIAGTDTQYFGPGTRLTVL.

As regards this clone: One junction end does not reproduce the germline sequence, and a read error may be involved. The CDR3 region has the DNA TGTGCTAGCAGCTTAGGCGTACTAGGAGCGGGCCGGCCAGATACGCAGTATTTT. It translates to CASSLGVLGAGRPDTQYF. The genes are TRBV7-7 and TRBJ2-3; tentative D call: TRBD2 (6 bases). The CDR3 covers 18 residues. The germline V gene has CDR1 SSHAT and CDR2 FNYEAQ (reference sequence).

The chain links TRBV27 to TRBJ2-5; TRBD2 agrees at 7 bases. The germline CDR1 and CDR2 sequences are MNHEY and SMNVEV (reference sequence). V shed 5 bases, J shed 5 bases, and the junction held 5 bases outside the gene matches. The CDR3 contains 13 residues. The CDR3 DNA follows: TGTGCCAGCAGTGTGCGGGAGTTGGAGACCCAGTACTTC. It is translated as CASSVRELETQYF.